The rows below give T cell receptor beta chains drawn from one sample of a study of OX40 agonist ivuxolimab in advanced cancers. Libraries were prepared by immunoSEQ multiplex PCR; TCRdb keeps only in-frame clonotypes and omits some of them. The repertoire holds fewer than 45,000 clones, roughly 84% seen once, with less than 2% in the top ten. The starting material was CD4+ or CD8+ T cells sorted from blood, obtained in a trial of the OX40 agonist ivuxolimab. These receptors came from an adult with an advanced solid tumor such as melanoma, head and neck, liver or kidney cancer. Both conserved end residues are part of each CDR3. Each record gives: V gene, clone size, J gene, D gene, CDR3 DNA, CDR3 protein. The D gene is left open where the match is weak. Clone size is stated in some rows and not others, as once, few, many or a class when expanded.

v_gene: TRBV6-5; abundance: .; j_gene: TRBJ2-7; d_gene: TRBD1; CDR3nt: TGTGCCAGCAGTTATCGTTGGACAGGGGACTACGAGCAGTACTTC; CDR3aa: CASSYRWTGDYEQYF
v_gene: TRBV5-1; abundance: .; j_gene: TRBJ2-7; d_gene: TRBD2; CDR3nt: TGCGCCAGCAGCTTGTCCCCGGGAGGAACGGGTTACGAGCAGTACTTC; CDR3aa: CASSLSPGGTGYEQYF
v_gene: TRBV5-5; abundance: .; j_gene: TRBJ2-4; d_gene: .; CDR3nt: TGTGCCAGCAGCTTGCTTTTAGAGGGGGCCAAAAACATTCAGTACTTC; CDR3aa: CASSLLLEGAKNIQYF
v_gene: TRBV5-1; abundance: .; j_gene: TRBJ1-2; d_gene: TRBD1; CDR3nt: TGCGCCAGCAGCTTGGACGTGGGACAGGGGGGAGGCTACACCTTC; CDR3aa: CASSLDVGQGGGYTF
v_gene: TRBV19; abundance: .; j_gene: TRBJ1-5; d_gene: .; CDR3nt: TGTGCCAGTAGTATAGGGGGGAGAGGGGGTCAGCCCCAGCATTTT; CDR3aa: CASSIGGRGGQPQHF
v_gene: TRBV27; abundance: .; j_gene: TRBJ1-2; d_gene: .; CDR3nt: TGTGCCAGCAGGGCAGGGCCAGACTATGGCTACACCTTC; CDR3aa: CASRAGPDYGYTF
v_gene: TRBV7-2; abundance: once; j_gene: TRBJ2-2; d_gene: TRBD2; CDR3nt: TGTGCCAGCAGCCCGGGACTAGCGGGGGGGCCGGGCGGGGAGCTGTTTTTT; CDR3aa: CASSPGLAGGPGGELFF
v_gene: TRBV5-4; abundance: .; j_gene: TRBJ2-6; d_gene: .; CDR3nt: TGTGCCAGCAGCTTGGATATGTCTGGGGCCAACGTCCTGACTTTC; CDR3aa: CASSLDMSGANVLTF
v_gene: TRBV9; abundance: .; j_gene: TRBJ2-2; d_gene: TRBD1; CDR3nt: TGTGCCAGCAGCGATGACAGGGTTAGAACCGGGGAGCTGTTTTTT; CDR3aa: CASSDDRVRTGELFF
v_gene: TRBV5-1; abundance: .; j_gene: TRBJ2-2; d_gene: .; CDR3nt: TGCGCCAGCAGCTTGAATGTCGCCAGGGGGGGCGGGGAGCTGTTTTTT; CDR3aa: CASSLNVARGGGELFF
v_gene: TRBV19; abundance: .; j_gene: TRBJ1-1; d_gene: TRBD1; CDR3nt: TGTGCCAGTATAGACAGGGGATTGGTGGTATCTGAAGCTTTCTTT; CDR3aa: CASIDRGLVVSEAFF
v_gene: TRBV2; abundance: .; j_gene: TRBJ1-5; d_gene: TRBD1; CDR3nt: TGTGCCAGCAGTGAAGGGACAGGGGGTCAGCCCCAGCATTTT; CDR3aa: CASSEGTGGQPQHF
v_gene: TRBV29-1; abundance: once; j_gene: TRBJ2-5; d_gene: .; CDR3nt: TGCAGCGCCCGACCCTCGAAGGGTGAGACCCAGTACTTC; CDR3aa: CSARPSKGETQYF
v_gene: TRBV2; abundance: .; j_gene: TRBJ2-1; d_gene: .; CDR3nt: TGTGCCAGCAAAGCAGGGTCGAACAATGAGCAGTTCTTC; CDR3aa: CASKAGSNNEQFF
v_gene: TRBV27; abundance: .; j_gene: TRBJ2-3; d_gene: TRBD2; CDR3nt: TGTGCCACCGGGACTAGCGGGGCTAGCACAGATACGCAGTATTTT; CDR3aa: CATGTSGASTDTQYF
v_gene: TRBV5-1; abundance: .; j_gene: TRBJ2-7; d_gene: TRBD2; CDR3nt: TGCGCCAGCACTCCACGCCCGACTAGCGGGGAGACCTACGAGCAGTACTTC; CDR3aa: CASTPRPTSGETYEQYF
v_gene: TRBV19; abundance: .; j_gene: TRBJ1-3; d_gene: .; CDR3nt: TGTGCCAGTAGTATAAAGGCAGGGTTTTCTGGAAACACCATATATTTT; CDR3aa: CASSIKAGFSGNTIYF
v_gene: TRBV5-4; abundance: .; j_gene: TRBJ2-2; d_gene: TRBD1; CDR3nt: TGTGCCAGCAGCTCAGGTTCCAGGGGGCTATTCGGCGGGGAGCTGTTTTTT; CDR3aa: CASSSGSRGLFGGELFF
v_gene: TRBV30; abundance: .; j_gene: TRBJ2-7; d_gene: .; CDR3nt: TGTGCCTGGAGTCCGAGGCAGGGGTTCGTCGGCGAGCAGTACTTC; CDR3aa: CAWSPRQGFVGEQYF
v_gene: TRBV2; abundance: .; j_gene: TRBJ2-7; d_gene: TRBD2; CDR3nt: TGTGCCAGCACCGGGAGGGCCTACGAGCAGTACTTC; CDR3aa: CASTGRAYEQYF
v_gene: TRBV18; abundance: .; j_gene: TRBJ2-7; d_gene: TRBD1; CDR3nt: TGTGCCAGCTCAGCTTCGGGACAGGGGTTTGGTGGGTATTCCGACGAGCAGTACTTC; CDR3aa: CASSASGQGFGGYSDEQYF
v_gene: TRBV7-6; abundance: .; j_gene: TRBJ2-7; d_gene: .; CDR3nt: TGTGCCAGCAGCTTAGGGACAGACCCCCCTTATTACTTC; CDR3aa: CASSLGTDPPYYF
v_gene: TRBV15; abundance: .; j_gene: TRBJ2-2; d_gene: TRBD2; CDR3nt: TGTGCCACCAGCAGAGTGTTCGGCCCAGCGGGGGGTCCCGGGGAGCTGTTTTTT; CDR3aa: CATSRVFGPAGGPGELFF
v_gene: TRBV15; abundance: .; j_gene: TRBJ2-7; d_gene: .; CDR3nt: TGTGCCACCAGCAGAGATAGGCAGGTCGCCTACGAGCAGTACTTC; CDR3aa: CATSRDRQVAYEQYF
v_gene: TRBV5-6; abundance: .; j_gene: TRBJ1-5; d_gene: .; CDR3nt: TGTGCCAGCAGCTTGTCCAGCTCCGGGCCCCAGCATTTT; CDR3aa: CASSLSSSGPQHF
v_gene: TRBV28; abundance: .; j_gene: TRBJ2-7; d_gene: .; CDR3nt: TGTGCCAGCAGTTTAGAGCAGTACTTC; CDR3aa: CASSLEQYF
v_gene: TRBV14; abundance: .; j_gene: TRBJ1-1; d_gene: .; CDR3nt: TGTGCCAGCAGCCGGGCCGACCTTGCAGCTTTCTTT; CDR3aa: CASSRADLAAFF
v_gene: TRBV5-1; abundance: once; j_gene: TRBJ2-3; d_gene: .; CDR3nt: TGCGCCAGCCGCCCTAAGTTTAGCACAGATACGCAGTATTTT; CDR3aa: CASRPKFSTDTQYF
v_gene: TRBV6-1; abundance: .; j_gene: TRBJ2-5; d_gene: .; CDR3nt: TGTGCCAGCAGTGACTTCACCCTACTCTCAAAACAAGAGACCCAGTACTTC; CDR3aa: CASSDFTLLSKQETQYF
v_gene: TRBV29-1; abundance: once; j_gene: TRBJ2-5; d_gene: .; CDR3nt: TGCAGCGTTGAAACCACAAGTCAAGAGACCCAGTACTTC; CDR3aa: CSVETTSQETQYF
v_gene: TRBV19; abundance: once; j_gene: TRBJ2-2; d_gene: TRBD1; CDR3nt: TGTGCCAGTATTCGACGGGGACAGACCGGGGAGCTGTTTTTT; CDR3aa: CASIRRGQTGELFF
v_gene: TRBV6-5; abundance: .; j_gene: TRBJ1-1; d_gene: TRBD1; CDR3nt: TGTGCCAGCAGTTACGTTCTCAACAGGGGGCCCACTGAAGCTTTCTTT; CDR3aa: CASSYVLNRGPTEAFF
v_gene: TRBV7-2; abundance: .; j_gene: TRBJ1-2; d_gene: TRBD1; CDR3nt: TGTGCCAGCAGCTTACAACAGGGGTATGGCTACACCTTC; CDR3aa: CASSLQQGYGYTF
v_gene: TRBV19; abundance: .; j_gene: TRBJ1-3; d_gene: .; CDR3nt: TGTGCCAGTAGTGATCAGGGATCTGGAAACACCATATATTTT; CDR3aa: CASSDQGSGNTIYF
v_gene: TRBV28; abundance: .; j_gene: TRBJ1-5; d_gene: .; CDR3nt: TGTGCCAGCAGTTTCAACGGTAATCAGCCCCAGCATTTT; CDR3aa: CASSFNGNQPQHF
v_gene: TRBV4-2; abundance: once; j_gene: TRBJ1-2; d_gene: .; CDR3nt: TGTGCCAGCAGCCAAGAGGCCGGGCCGTTCTATGGCTACACCTTC; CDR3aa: CASSQEAGPFYGYTF
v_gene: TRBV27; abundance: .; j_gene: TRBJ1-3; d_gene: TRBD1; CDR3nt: TGTGCCAGCAGGTCTGAGGGGGCTGGCGGAAACACCATATATTTT; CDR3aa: CASRSEGAGGNTIYF
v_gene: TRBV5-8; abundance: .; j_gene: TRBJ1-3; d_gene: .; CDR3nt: TGTGCCAGCAGCTTGTCCCTACAAAGCTCTGGAAACACCATATATTTT; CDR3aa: CASSLSLQSSGNTIYF
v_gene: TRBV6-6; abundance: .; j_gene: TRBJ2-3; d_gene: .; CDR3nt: TGTGCCAGCACCGAAAGGGGGAGAGTCACAGATACGCAGTATTTT; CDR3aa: CASTERGRVTDTQYF
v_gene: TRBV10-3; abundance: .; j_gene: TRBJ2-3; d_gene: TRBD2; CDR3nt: TGTGCCATCAGTGGGGGACTAGCCGGCGCAGATACGCAGTATTTT; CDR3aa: CAISGGLAGADTQYF
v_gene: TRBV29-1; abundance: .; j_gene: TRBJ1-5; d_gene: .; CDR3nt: TGCAGCTTCCGGATGGGCTTTGATCAGCCCCAGCATTTT; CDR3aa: CSFRMGFDQPQHF
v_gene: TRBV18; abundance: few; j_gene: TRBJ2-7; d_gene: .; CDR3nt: TGTGCCAGCTCACCGGGCGGGTACGAGCAGTACTTC; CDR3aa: CASSPGGYEQYF
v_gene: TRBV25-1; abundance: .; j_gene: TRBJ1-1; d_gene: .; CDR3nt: TGTGCCAGCAGTGCTTGGGGGGCACCCACTGAAGCTTTCTTT; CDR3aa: CASSAWGAPTEAFF
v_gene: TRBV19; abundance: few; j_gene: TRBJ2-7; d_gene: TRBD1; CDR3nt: TGTGCCAGTAGTATAAGGACAGGACCCTACGAGCAGTACTTC; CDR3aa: CASSIRTGPYEQYF
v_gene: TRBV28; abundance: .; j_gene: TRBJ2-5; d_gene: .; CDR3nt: TGTGCCATCTACTTGGACCCCCCAGGGACCCAGTACTTC; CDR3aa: CAIYLDPPGTQYF
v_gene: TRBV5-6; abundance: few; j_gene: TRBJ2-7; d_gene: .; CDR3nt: TGTGCCAGCAGCCGCGAGATTCCTCCCTACGAGCAGTACTTC; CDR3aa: CASSREIPPYEQYF
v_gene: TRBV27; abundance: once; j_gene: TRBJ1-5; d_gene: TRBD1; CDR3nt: TGTGCCAGCAGTTTAAGTTTCCGGACAGGGGTCAATCAGCCCCAGCATTTT; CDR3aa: CASSLSFRTGVNQPQHF
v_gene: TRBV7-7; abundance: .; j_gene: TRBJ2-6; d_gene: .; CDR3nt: TGTGCCAGCAGCTTGGGTGGGGGCGACCACGTCCTGACTTTC; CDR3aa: CASSLGGGDHVLTF
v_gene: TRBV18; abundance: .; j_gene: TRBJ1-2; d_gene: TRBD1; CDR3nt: TGTGCCAGCTCACCACCTTCGACAGGGGCGAACTATGGCTACACCTTC; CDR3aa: CASSPPSTGANYGYTF